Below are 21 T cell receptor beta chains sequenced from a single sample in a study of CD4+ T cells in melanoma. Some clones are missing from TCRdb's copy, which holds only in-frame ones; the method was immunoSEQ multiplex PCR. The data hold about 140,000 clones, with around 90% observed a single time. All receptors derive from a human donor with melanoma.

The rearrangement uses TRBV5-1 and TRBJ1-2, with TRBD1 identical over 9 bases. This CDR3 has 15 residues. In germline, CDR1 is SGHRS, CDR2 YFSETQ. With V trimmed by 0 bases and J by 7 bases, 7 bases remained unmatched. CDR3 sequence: CASSLDGTGSVGYTF. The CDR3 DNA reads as TGCGCCAGCAGCTTGGACGGGACAGGGTCGGTTGGCTACACCTTC.

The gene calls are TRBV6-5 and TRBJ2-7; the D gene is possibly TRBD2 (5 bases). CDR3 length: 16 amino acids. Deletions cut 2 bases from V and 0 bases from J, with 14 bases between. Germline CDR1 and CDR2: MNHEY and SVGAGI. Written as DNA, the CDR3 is TGTGCCAGCAGTTACGGGAGCCGGGGAAGCTCCTACGAGCAGTACTTC. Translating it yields CASSYGSRGSSYEQYF.

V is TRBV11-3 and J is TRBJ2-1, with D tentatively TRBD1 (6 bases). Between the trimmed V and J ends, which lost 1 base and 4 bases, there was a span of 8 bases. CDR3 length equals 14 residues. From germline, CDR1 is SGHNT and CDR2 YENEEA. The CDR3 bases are TGTGCCAGCAGCTTAGGAGGACAGTACAATGAGCAGTTCTTC. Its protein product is CASSLGGQYNEQFF. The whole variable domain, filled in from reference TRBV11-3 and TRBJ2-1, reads EAGVVQSPRYKIIEKKQPVAFWCNPISGHNTLYWYLQNLGQGPELLIRYENEEAVDDSQLPKDRFSAERLKGVDSTLKIQPAELGDSAVYLCASSLGGQYNEQFFGPGTRLTVL.

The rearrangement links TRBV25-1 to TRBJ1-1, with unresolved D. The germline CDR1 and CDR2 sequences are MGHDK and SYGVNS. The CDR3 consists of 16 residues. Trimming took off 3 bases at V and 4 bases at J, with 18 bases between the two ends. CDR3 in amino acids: CASSEYLPGRGTEAFF. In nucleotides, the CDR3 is TGTGCCAGCAGTGAGTACCTCCCGGGCCGGGGCACTGAAGCTTTCTTT.

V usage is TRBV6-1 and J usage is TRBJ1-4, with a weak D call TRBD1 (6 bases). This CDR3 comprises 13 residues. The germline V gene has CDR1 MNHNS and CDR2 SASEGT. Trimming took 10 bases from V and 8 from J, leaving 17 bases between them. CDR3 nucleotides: TGTGCCACCACGGACAGCCCGGGGGAAAAACTGTTTTTT. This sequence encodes CATTDSPGEKLFF.

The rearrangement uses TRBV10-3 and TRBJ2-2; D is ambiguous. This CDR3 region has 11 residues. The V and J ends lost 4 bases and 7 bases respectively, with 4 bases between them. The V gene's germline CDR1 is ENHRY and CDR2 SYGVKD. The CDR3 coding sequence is TGTGCCATCAGTGGCGGCGGGGAGCTGTTTTTT. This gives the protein CAISGGGELFF.

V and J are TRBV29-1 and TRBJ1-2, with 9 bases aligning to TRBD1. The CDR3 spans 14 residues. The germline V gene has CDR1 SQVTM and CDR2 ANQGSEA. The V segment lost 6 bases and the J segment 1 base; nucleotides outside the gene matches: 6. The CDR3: CSVVTGGDNYGYTF. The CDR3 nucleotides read TGCAGCGTCGTGACAGGGGGGGATAACTATGGCTACACCTTC.

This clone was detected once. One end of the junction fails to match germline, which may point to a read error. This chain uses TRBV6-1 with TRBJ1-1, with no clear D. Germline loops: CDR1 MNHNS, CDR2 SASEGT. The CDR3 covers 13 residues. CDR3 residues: CASREDTVTEAFF. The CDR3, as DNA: TGTGCCAGCAGGGAAGACACTGTCACTGAAGCTTTCTTT.

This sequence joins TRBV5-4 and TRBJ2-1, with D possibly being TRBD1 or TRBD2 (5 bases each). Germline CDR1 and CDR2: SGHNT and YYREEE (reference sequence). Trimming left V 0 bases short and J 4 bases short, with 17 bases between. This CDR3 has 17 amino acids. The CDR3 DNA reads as TGTGCCAGCAGCTTGGGGGGGAGTGTGCGGTTGTACAATGAGCAGTTCTTC. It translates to CASSLGGSVRLYNEQFF.

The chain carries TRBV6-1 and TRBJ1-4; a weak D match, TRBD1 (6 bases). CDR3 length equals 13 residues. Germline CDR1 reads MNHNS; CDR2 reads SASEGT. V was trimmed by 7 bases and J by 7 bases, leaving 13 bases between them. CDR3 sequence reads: CASNRVWSEKLFF. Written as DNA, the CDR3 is TGTGCCAGCAACAGGGTTTGGAGTGAAAAACTGTTTTTT.

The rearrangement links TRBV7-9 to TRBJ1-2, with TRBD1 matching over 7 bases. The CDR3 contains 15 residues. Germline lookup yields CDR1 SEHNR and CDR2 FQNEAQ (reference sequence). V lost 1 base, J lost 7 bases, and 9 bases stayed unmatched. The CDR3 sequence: CASSLVAPTGSGYTF. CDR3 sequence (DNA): TGTGCCAGCAGCTTAGTTGCCCCGACAGGGAGTGGCTACACCTTC.

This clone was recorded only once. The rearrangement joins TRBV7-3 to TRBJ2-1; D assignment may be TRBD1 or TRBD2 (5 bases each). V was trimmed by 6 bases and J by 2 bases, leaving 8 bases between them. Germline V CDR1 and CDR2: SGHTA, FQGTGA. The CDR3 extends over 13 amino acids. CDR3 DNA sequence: TGTGCCAGCAGTTTGGGGGCCTACAATGAGCAGTTCTTC. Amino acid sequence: CASSLGAYNEQFF.

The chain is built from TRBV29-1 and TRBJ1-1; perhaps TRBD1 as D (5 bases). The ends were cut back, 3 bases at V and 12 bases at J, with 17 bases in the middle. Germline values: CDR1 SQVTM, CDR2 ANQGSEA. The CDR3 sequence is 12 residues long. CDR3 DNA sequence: TGCAGCGTTGAGGGGCAGGGAAGTTTTACTTTCTTT. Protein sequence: CSVEGQGSFTFF.

This chain's CDR3 is CASSPGTGMNTDTQYF. The CDR3 region has the DNA TGCGCCAGCAGCCCGGGGACAGGGATGAACACAGATACGCAGTATTTT. V and J are TRBV5-1 and TRBJ2-3, with 9 bases identical to TRBD1. With 4 bases clipped from V and 2 bases from J, the junction kept 8 bases outside the gene matches. The CDR3 has 16 residues. Germline loops: CDR1 SGHRS, CDR2 YFSETQ.

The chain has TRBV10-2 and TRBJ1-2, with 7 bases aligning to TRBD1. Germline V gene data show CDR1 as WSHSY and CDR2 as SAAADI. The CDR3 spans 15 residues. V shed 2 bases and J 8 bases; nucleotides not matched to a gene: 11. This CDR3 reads CASSEGPDRVHGYTF. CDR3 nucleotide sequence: TGCGCCAGCAGTGAGGGACCCGACAGGGTACACGGCTACACCTTC.

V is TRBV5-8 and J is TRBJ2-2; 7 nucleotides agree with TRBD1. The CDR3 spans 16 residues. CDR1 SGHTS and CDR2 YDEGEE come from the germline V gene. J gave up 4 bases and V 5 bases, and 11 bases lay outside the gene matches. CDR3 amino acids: CASRRGLEPGTGELFF. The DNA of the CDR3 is TGTGCCAGCAGAAGGGGGCTCGAACCGGGCACCGGGGAGCTGTTTTTT.

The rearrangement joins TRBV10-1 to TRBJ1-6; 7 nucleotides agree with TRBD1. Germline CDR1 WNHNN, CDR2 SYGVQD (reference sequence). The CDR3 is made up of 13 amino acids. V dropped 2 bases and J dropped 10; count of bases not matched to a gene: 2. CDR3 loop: CASSETGESPLHF. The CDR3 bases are TGCGCCAGCAGTGAGACAGGGGAATCACCCCTCCACTTT.

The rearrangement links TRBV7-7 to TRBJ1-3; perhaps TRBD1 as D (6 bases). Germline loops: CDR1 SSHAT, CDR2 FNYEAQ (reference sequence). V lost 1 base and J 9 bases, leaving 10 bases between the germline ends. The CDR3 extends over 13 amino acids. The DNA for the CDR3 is TGTGCCAGCAGCTTAGGACAGGATACCACCATATATTTT. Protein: CASSLGQDTTIYF.

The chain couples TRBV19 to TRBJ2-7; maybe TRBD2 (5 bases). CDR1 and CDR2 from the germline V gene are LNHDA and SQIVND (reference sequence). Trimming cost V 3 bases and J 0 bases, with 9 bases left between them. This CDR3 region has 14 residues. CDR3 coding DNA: TGTGCCAGTAGTATGTACGGGGACTCCTACGAGCAGTACTTC. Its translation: CASSMYGDSYEQYF.

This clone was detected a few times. The CDR3 reads CASSFRRRDGYTF. The CDR3 DNA follows: TGTGCCAGCAGCTTTCGTAGGCGAGACGGCTACACCTTC. The rearrangement uses TRBV5-6 and TRBJ1-2; D is uncertain. The germline CDR1 and CDR2 sequences are SGHDT and YYEEEE. The CDR3 is 13 residues long. V dropped 2 bases and J dropped 8 bases, with 13 bases sitting between them.

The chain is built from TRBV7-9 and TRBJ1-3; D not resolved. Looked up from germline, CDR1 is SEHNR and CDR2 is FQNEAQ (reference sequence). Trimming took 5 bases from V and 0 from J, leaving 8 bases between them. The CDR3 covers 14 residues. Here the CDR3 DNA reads TGTGCCAGCAGCGTGTCGTACTCTGGAAACACCATATATTTT. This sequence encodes CASSVSYSGNTIYF.